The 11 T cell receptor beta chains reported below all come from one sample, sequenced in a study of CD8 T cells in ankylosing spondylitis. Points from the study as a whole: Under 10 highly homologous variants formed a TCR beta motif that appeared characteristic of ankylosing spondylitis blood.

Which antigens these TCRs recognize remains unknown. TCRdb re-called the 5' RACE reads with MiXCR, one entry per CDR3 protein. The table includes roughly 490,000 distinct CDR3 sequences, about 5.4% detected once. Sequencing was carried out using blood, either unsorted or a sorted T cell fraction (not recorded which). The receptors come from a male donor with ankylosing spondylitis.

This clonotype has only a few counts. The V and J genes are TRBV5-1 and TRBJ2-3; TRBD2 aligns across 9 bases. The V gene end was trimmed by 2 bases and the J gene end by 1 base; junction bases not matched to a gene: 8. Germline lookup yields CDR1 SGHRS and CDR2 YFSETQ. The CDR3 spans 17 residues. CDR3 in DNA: TGCGCCAGCAGCTTAAACCTAGCGGGAAGTGGCACAGATACGCAGTATTTT. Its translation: CASSLNLAGSGTDTQYF.

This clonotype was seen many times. The chain's CDR3 is CASREVSNSDTGELFF. CDR3 nucleotides: TGTGCCAGCAGGGAAGTATCAAACTCGGACACCGGGGAGCTGTTTTTT. The chain carries TRBV7-2 and TRBJ2-2; D is unclear. Trimming took 6 bases from V and 3 from J, leaving 17 bases between them. Per the germline V gene, CDR1 is SGHTA and CDR2 is FQGNSA. The CDR3 has 16 amino acids.

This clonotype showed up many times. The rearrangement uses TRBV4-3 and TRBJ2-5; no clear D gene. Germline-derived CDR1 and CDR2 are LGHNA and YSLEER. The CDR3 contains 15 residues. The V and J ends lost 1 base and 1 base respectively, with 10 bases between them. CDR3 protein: CASSQGTHFQETQYF. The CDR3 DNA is TGCGCCAGCAGCCAAGGGACGCATTTCCAAGAGACCCAGTACTTC.

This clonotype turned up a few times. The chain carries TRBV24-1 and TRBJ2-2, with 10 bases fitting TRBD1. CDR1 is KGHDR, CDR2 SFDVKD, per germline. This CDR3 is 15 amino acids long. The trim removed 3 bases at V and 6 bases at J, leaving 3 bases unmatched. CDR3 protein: CATSDPGQGAGELFF. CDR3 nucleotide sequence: TGTGCCACCAGTGATCCAGGACAGGGGGCCGGGGAGCTGTTTTTT.

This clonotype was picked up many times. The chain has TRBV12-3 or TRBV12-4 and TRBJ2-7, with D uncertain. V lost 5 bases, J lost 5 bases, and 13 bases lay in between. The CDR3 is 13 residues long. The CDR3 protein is CASSPTRADEQYF. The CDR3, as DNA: TGTGCCAGCAGTCCGACAAGGGCGGACGAGCAGTACTTC.

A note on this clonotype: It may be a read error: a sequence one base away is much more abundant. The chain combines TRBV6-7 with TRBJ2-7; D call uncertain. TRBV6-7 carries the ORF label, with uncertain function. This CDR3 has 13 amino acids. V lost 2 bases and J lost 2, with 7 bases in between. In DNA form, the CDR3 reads TGTGCCAGCAGTTACCCAATTCCCTACGAGCAGTACTTC. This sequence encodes CASSYPIPYEQYF.

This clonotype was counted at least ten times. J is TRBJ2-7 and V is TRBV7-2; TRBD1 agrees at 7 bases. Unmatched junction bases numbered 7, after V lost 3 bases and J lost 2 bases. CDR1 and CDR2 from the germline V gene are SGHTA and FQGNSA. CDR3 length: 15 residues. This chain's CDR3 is CASSFQTGTAYEQYF. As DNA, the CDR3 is TGTGCCAGCAGCTTTCAGACAGGGACCGCCTACGAGCAGTACTTC.

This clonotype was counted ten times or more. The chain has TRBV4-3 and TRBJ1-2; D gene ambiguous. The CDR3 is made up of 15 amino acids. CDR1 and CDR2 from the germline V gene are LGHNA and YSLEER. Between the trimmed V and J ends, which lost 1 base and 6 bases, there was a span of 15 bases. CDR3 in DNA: TGCGCCAGCAGCCAAGTACTAGGGAGAGGAGATGGCTACACCTTC. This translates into CASSQVLGRGDGYTF.

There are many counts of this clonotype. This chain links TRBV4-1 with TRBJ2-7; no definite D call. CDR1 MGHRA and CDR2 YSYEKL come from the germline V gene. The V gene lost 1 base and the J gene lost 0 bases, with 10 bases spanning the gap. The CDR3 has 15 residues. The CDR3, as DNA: TGCGCCAGCAGCCAAGCTGTCCAGGCCTCCTACGAGCAGTACTTC. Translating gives CASSQAVQASYEQYF.

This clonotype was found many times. The CDR3 coding sequence is TGCAGCGTCGGGTCTAGCGGGATACTCAATGAGCAGTTCTTC. Translating it yields CSVGSSGILNEQFF. The J gene is TRBJ2-1, the V gene TRBV29-1; 9 positions agree with TRBD2. Germline trimming cut 6 bases from V and 6 bases from J; bases unmatched to any gene: 9. The CDR3 contains 14 residues. Per the germline V gene, CDR1 is SQVTM and CDR2 is ANQGSEA.

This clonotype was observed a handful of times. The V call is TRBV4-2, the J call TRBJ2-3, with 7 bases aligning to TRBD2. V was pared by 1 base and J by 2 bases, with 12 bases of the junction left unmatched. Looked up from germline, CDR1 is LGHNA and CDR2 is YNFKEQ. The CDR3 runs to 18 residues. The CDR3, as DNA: TGTGCCAGCAGCCAAGTCGAGGTCCGGGAGGCATTCACAGATACGCAGTATTTT. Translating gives CASSQVEVREAFTDTQYF.